These 12 T cell receptor beta chains came from one sample sequenced in a study of CD8 T cells in ankylosing spondylitis. No antigens are known for them. Whole-study results and caveats: Blood from ankylosing spondylitis patients appeared to carry a characteristic roughly eight-variant TCR beta motif.

TCRdb itself ran the 5' RACE reads through MiXCR, one entry per CDR3 protein. This table has hundreds of thousands of distinct CDR3 sequences, about 12% appearing once. Source material: blood, either unsorted or a sorted T cell fraction (not recorded which). These receptors were taken from a male donor with ankylosing spondylitis.

A word on this clonotype: This clone may be a read error of a much larger clone one base away. The chain recombines TRBV5-1 with TRBJ1-1; no firm D call. The CDR3 is 15 amino acids. Trimming left V 0 bases short and J 7 bases short, with 16 bases between. The germline V gene has CDR1 SGHRS and CDR2 YFSETQ. In DNA form, the CDR3 reads TGCGCCAGCAGCTTGGCGGGCAGGACGATAAGTGAAGCTTTCTTT. This codes for CASSLAGRTISEAFF.

This clonotype was seen repeatedly, ten times or more. The chain is built from TRBV29-1 and TRBJ2-1, with 8 bases that match TRBD1. Germline V lookup: CDR1 SQVTM, CDR2 ANQGSEA. The CDR3 contains 15 residues. V gave up 7 bases and J gave up 3 bases; unmatched junction bases: 11. The CDR3 nucleotides are TGCAGCGGGAGGCAGGGGGCACGGAACTACAATGAGCAGTTCTTC. Translating it yields CSGRQGARNYNEQFF.

This chain connects TRBV6-5 to TRBJ2-3; no reliable D call. Germline V gives CDR1 MNHEY, CDR2 SVGAGI. CDR3 length: 13 amino acids. V was pared by 2 bases and J by 4 bases, with 7 bases between. The CDR3 bases are TGTGCCAGCAGTTACGCCGGGCCAGATACGCAGTATTTT. Residues: CASSYAGPDTQYF.

This clonotype was detected a few times. The rearrangement joins TRBV20-1 to TRBJ1-1, with a weak D call TRBD1 (5 bases). V was shortened by 2 bases and J by 1 base, with 8 bases between the two germline ends. The germline gives CDR1 DFQATT, CDR2 SNEGSKA (reference sequence). The CDR3 consists of 13 residues. CDR3 nucleotides: TGCAGTGCTAGATCCGACAGGAACACTGAAGCTTTCTTT. This gives the protein CSARSDRNTEAFF.

The chain combines TRBV20-1 with TRBJ2-3; perhaps D is TRBD1 or TRBD2 (6 bases each). The germline V gene encodes CDR1 DFQATT and CDR2 SNEGSKA (reference sequence). Trimming took 2 bases from V and 0 from J, leaving 15 bases between them. The CDR3 totals 16 residues. The CDR3 is CSARTLGGISTDTQYF. The CDR3, as DNA: TGCAGTGCTAGAACTCTAGGGGGGATTAGCACAGATACGCAGTATTTT.

This clonotype was recorded a few times. The chain is built from TRBV15 and TRBJ1-1, with unresolved D. The V end was cut by 5 bases, the J end by 4 bases, with 14 bases between. Per germline, CDR1 LNHNV and CDR2 YYDKDF (reference sequence). The CDR3 covers 14 residues. The CDR3: CATSSSDPGTEAFF. CDR3 DNA sequence: TGTGCCACCAGCTCTAGTGACCCGGGCACTGAAGCTTTCTTT.

This chain joins TRBV20-1 and TRBJ2-1; D may be TRBD1 (5 bases). The CDR3 covers 13 residues. The V end was cut by 6 bases, the J end by 8 bases, with 17 bases between. The germline CDR1 and CDR2 sequences are DFQATT and SNEGSKA (reference sequence). Written as DNA, the CDR3 is TGCAGTGCCTGCGACTCCCTAGGGGATGAGCAGTTCTTC. This translates into CSACDSLGDEQFF.

The gene calls are TRBV18 and TRBJ1-1; TRBD1 matches 7 bases. The trim removed 11 bases at V and 2 bases at J, leaving 11 bases unmatched. Per germline, CDR1 KGHSH and CDR2 LQKENI. This CDR3 has 14 amino acids. CDR3 nucleotide sequence: TGTGCCTCCCGGGACAGTCCCTTAAACACTGAAGCTTTCTTT. This sequence encodes CASRDSPLNTEAFF. Full variable domain (outside the CDR3, taken from reference TRBV18 and TRBJ1-1): NAGVMQNPRHLVRRRGQEARLRCSPMKGHSHVYWYRQLPEEGLKFMVYLQKENIIDESGMPKERFSAEFPKEGPSILRIQQVVRGDSAAYFCASRDSPLNTEAFFGQGTRLTVV.

This chain connects TRBV6-2 or TRBV6-3 to TRBJ2-1, with no clear D. From germline, CDR1 is MNHEY and CDR2 SVGEGT. The CDR3 consists of 15 residues. Trimming took 4 bases from V and 8 from J, leaving 18 bases between them. In nucleotides, the CDR3 is TGTGCCAGCAGTTGGTGGGCCCCTCTCGCCGATGAGCAGTTCTTC. Residues: CASSWWAPLADEQFF.

This clonotype was observed at least ten times. The gene calls are TRBV20-1 and TRBJ1-2; maybe TRBD1 (5 bases). The CDR3 consists of 12 residues. Between the trimmed V and J ends, which lost 8 bases and 3 bases, there was a span of 13 bases. Germline V gives CDR1 DFQATT, CDR2 SNEGSKA (reference sequence). The CDR3 sequence is CSCGRADYGYTF. In DNA form, the CDR3 reads TGCAGTTGTGGCAGGGCTGACTATGGCTACACCTTC.

This clonotype was recorded a few times. This chain links TRBV20-1 with TRBJ1-1; 7 positions match TRBD1. Per germline, CDR1 DFQATT and CDR2 SNEGSKA (reference sequence). CDR3 length: 16 residues. The V segment lost 4 bases and the J segment 1 base; nucleotides outside the gene matches: 12. In DNA form, the CDR3 reads TGCAGTGCTAAGAACTTATTAGGGGGCAGGAACACTGAAGCTTTCTTT. The encoded protein is CSAKNLLGGRNTEAFF.

The J gene is TRBJ2-5, the V gene TRBV2, with 9 nucleotides matching TRBD2. CDR3 length equals 16 residues. V shed 4 bases and J 5 bases; nucleotides not matched to a gene: 11. Germline V CDR1 and CDR2: SNHLY, FYNNEI. Here the CDR3 reads CASSGRRAGGLETQYF. The DNA for the CDR3 is TGTGCCAGCAGTGGGCGGAGAGCGGGGGGATTGGAGACCCAGTACTTC.